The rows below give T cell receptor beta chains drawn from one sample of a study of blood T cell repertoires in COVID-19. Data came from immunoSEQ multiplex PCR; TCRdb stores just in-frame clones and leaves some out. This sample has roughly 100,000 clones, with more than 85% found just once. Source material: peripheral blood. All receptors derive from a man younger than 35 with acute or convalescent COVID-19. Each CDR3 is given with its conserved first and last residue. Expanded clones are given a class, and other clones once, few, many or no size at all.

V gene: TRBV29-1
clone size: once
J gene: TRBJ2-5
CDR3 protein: CSAAGVGARETQYF

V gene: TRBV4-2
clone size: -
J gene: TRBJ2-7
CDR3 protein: CASSQDRFGTIGGSYEQYF

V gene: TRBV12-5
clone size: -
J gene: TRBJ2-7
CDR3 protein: CASGSSLAALYEQYF

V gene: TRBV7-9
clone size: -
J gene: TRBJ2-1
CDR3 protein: CASSSGLAGVLNYNEQFF

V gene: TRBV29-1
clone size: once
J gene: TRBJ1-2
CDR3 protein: CSVEDREGEGYTF

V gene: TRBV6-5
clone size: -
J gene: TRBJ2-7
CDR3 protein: CASRLTGTLNYEQYF

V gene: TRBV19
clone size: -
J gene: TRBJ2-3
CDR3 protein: CASSNRGGEFADTQYF

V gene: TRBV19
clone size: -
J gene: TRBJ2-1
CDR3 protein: CASTPSYSAFYNEQFF

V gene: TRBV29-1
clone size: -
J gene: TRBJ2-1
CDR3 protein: CSVDSVSYNEQFF

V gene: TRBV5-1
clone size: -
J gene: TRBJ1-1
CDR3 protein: CASSLSHRVDTEAFF